This T cell receptor beta chain derives from a study of blood T cell repertoires in COVID-19. On the study more broadly: From the United States, Italy and Spain came samples of acute and convalescent COVID-19.

The junction had 7 bases not matched to a gene; V was cut back by 7 bases and J by 5 bases. The CDR3 consists of 14 residues. The germline gives CDR1 LNHDA, CDR2 SQIVND (reference sequence). Clones were read by immunoSEQ multiplex PCR, and TCRdb kept only the in-frame ones, dropping some. Here the sample spans 60,000 to 85,000 clones, 75% to 90% being singletons. A single count supports this clone. Sequencing was carried out using peripheral blood. The sequence came from a human donor in a cohort sampled during active COVID-19. This chain connects TRBV19 to TRBJ2-5; 10 bases are shared with TRBD2. In nucleotides, the CDR3 is TGTGCCAGTAATCCAGCGGGAGGGCCGGAGACCCAGTACTTC. This encodes CASNPAGGPETQYF.